This T cell receptor beta chain was documented in a study of beta chain features in type 1 diabetes (dated by TCRdb to the late 2010s). General notes on the study: Mean age, gender distribution, total cell number and subset yield were not different between patients and healthy donors. Naive and central memory subsets were obtained from all 30 or so donors, but regulatory and stem cell-like memory subsets were isolated from only 8 patients and roughly 8 healthy donors. The study compared TCRB repertoires of sorted circulating CD4+ T cell subsets between recently diagnosed type 1 diabetes patients and matched healthy donors. A total of 85 million to 140 million sorted cells were examined across all samples, and a strong correlation was observed between cell number per subset and RNA yield. Summary of the overall study and its limitations: Because the HLA sub-analyses included only small numbers of individuals, any influence of HLA type on TCRB rearrangement was left unresolved. A moderate but significant shortening of TCRB CDR3 length was observed in type 1 diabetes patients in all four CD4+ subsets. Shorter templates might be favored by PCR, yet because patient and control samples were amplified and corrected together, any such skew would affect both groups equally. Fewer insertions and more nucleotide deletions at VDJ recombination sites were observed in patients with type 1 diabetes, implying thymic rearrangement abnormalities. Sequencing cDNA rather than genomic DNA could over-represent highly expressing activated cells, although activation and CD3 levels did not differ between groups. Naive, central memory and regulatory TCRB repertoires appeared more similar among patients than among healthy donors.

V and J are trimmed by 8 bases and 8 bases, and the gene matches miss 9 bases of the junction. Spanning cysteine to phenylalanine, the CDR3 consists of 14 amino acids. Of the read, only the CDR3 DNA is kept; its 42 bases are in frame from base 1. The CDR1 and CDR2 encoded by the germline V gene are MGHDK and SYGVNS. A single peripheral blood draw of around 120 mL on average was collected from each donor into heparinised tubes. A BD FACSAria II and a panel including CD45RO, CCR7, CD25, CD127, CD95 and CD27 were used to sort naive, central memory, regulatory and stem cell-like memory CD4+ T cells. A purity above 98% was achieved for all sorted populations. PBMCs were separated immediately by Lymphoprep density gradient centrifugation and were stained directly, without being cultured. So that batch effects would be minimized, each experiment stained and sorted samples in pairs, pairing one healthy donor with one patient.

All of the isolated RNA was reverse transcribed with the High Capacity cDNA Reverse Transcription Kit, so expressed TCRB transcripts were sequenced. Deep immunoSEQ sequencing was applied to naive, central memory and regulatory T cell samples, giving an average of about 3.57 million total reads per sample. After sorted cells were lysed in RLT buffer, RNA was extracted with DNase-treated RNeasy Micro or Mini kits, with the choice depending on cell number. To prevent cross-contamination, every cell subset was processed on its own, while patient and healthy donor samples were processed together. The immunoSEQ multiplex PCR was used to amplify TCRB sequences from cDNA, yielding 87-bp fragments that span the CDR3 region. Sequencing of the amplicons was done on the Illumina HiSeq platform. The original pipeline was this. Synthetic template baselines were used to correct PCR bias computationally, reads within Hamming distance 2 were collapsed, and singletons that could not be merged were discarded. Reads were aligned against IMGT to assign V, D and J genes, CDR3 length and insertions or deletions at six rearrangement sites. Within each subset, clonotype counts were normalized to the number of sorted cells before true diversity and Gini coefficients were calculated with the tcR R package. Repertoire sharing was quantified using the overlap coefficient calculated on TCRB nucleotide sequences. TCRdb re-hosts the immuneACCESS table, in-frame sequences only. Its copies lack some clones; in the studies checked, an unresolved V gene accounts for under half of them, and the cause for the rest is not known. From that table come the V and J calls and clone size; the DNA was used to work out D and trimming. The sample table shows roughly 160,000 clones, and 6.5% to 10% are seen once. Of the sample, around 0.5% falls within the top ten clones.

This clone was seen only a few times. Its antigen is currently not known. No base quality values were provided; no much bigger clone lies one nucleotide off. The clonotype originates from a woman between 18 and 29 years old with type 1 diabetes. The specimen sequenced was central memory CD4+ T cells from blood. The sequence links TRBV25-1 to TRBJ1-6; TRBD1 aligns with 7 central bases. The DNA sequence is as follows: TGTGCCAGCGGGAGCCGGGACAGTTATTCACCCCTCCACTTT. Its coded protein is CASGSRDSYSPLHF.